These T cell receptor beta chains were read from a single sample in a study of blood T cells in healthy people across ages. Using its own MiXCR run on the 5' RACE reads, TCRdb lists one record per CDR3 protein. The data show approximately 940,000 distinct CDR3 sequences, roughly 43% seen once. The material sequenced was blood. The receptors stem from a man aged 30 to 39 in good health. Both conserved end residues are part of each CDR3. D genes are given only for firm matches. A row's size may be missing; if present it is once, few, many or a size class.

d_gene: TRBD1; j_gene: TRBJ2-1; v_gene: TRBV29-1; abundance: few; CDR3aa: CSVEGTETYNEQFF; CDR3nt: TGCAGCGTTGAGGGGACAGAGACCTACAATGAGCAGTTCTTC
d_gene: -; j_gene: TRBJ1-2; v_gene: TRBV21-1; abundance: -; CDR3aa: CASSKEDSPRHGYTF; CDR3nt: TGTGCCAGCAGCAAAGAGGACAGCCCGAGACATGGCTACACCTTC
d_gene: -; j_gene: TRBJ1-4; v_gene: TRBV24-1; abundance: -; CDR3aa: CATSDPARGDEKLFF; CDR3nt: TGTGCCACCAGTGATCCAGCGAGGGGGGATGAAAAACTGTTTTTT
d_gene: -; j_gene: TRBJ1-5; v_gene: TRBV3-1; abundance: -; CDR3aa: CATGGRGNQPQHF; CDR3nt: TGTGCCACCGGAGGACGGGGGAATCAGCCCCAGCATTTT
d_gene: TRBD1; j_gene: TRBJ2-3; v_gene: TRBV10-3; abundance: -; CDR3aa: CAISPGQKGDTQYF; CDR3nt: TGTGCCATCAGTCCGGGACAGAAAGGAGATACGCAGTATTTT
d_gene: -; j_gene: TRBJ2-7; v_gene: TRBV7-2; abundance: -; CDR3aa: CASSLVPGQTSYEQYF; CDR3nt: TGTGCCAGCAGCTTAGTCCCAGGGCAAACCTCCTACGAGCAGTACTTC
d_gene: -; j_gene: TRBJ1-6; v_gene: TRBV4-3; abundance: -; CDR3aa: CASSQDGSGDSPLHF; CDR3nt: TGCGCCAGCAGCCAAGATGGGAGTGGGGATTCACCCCTCCACTTT
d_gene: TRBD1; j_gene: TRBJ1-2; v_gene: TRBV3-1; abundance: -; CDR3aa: CASSQGSAGGNGYTF; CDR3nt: TGTGCCAGCAGCCAAGGATCTGCAGGGGGGAATGGCTACACCTTC
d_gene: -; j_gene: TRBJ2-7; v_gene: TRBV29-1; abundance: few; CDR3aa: CSGEGLYNEQYF; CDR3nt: TGCAGCGGCGAGGGACTTTACAATGAGCAGTACTTC
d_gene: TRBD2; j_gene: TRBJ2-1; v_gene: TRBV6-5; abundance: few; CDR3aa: CASRLADNEQFF; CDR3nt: TGTGCCAGCAGACTAGCGGACAATGAGCAGTTCTTC
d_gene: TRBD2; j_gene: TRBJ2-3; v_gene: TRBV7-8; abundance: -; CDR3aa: CASSRTGGFTDTQYF; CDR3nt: TGTGCCAGCAGCAGAACGGGGGGGTTCACAGATACGCAGTATTTT
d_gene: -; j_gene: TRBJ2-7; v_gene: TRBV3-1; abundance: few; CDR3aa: CASSPLRAGLLAYEQYF; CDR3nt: TGTGCCAGCAGCCCCCTTAGGGCGGGCCTGCTTGCCTACGAGCAGTACTTC
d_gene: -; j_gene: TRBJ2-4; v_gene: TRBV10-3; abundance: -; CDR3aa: CAISESEGRGRDIQYF; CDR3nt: TGTGCCATCAGTGAGTCGGAGGGACGGGGTAGAGACATTCAGTACTTC
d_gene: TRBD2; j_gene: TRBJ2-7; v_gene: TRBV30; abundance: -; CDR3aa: CAWSVMAGDFYEQYF; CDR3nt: TGTGCCTGGAGTGTAATGGCGGGGGACTTCTACGAGCAGTACTTC
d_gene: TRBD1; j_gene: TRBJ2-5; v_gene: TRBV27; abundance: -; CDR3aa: CASSFKRRTGFVQETQYF; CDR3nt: TGTGCCAGCAGTTTTAAAAGGAGGACAGGTTTTGTCCAAGAGACCCAGTACTTC
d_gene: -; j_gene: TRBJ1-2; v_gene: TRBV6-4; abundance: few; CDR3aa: CASSDSTQGSYGYTF; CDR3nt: TGTGCCAGCAGTGACTCGACGCAGGGGAGCTATGGCTACACCTTC
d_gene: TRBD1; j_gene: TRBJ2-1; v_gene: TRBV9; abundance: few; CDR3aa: CASGSRGQGYNEQFF; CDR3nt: TGTGCCAGCGGATCCAGGGGGCAAGGCTACAATGAGCAGTTCTTC
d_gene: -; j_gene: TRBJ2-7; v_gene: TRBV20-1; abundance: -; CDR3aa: CSARDSRSYEQYF; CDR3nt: TGCAGTGCTAGAGATTCGAGGAGTTACGAGCAGTACTTC
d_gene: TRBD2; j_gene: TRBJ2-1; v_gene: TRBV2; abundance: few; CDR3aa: CASRNTSGVYEQFF; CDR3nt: TGTGCCAGCAGAAATACTAGCGGGGTCTATGAGCAGTTCTTC
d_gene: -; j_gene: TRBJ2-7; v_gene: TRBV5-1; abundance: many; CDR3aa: CASSKEKDSKNYEQYF; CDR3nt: TGCGCCAGCAGCAAGGAGAAGGACAGTAAAAACTACGAGCAGTACTTC
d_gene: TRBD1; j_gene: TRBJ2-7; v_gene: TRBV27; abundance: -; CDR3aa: CASSLMISRTGSIHEQYF; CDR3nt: TGTGCCAGCAGTTTAATGATTAGTCGGACAGGGTCCATCCACGAGCAGTACTTC
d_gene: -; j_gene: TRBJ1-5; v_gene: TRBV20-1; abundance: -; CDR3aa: CSAREQGRIRNQPQHF; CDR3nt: TGCAGTGCTAGAGAACAGGGTCGGATAAGGAATCAGCCCCAGCATTTT
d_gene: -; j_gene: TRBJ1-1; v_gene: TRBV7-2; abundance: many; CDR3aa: CASSFRNTEAFF; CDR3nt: TGTGCCAGCAGCTTCAGGAACACTGAAGCTTTCTTT
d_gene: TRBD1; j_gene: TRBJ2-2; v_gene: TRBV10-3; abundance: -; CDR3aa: CAIGGRQGASTGELFF; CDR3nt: TGTGCCATCGGAGGCCGACAGGGAGCGAGCACCGGGGAGCTGTTTTTT
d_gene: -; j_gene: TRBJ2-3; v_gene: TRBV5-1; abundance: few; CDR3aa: CASSLAQGGKSDTQYF; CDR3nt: TGCGCCAGCAGCTTGGCCCAGGGTGGCAAATCGGATACGCAGTATTTT
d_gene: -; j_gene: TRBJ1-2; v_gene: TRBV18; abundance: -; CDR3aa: CASSPMQESGYTF; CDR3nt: TGTGCCAGCTCACCAATGCAGGAGAGTGGCTACACCTTC
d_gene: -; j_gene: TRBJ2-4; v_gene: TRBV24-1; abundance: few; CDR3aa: CATSDPADAKNIQYF; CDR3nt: TGTGCCACCAGTGACCCTGCGGACGCCAAAAACATTCAGTACTTC
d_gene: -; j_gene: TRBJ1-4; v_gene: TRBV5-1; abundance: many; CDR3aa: CASSLSGGEMKKLFF; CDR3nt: TGCGCCAGCAGCTTGTCCGGGGGTGAGATGAAAAAACTGTTTTTT
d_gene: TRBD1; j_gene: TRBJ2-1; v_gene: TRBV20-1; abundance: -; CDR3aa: CSRDSAYNEQFF; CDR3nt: TGCAGCAGGGACAGTGCCTACAATGAGCAGTTCTTC
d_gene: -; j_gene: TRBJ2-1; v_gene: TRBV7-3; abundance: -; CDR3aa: CASSLTVSNEQFF; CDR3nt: TGTGCCAGCAGCTTAACGGTCAGCAATGAGCAGTTCTTC
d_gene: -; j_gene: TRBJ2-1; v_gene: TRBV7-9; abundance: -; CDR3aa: CASGSGGFEGTEQFF; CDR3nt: TGTGCCAGCGGCTCAGGGGGGTTTGAGGGAACTGAGCAGTTCTTC
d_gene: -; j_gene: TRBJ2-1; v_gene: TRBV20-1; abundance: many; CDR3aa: CSARGLTGQPNEQFF; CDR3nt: TGCAGTGCTAGAGGCCTAACGGGACAACCCAATGAGCAGTTCTTC
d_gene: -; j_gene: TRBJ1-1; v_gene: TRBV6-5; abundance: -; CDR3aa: CASSYLEDTEAFF; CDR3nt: TGTGCCAGCAGTTATTTGGAGGACACTGAAGCTTTCTTT
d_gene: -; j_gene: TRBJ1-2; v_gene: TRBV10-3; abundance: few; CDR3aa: CAIASLELNYGYTF; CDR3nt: TGTGCCATCGCAAGCTTAGAGCTTAACTATGGCTACACCTTC
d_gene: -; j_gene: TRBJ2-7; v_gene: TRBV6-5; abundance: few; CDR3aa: CASSYGTSAYEQYF; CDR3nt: TGTGCCAGCAGTTACGGGACTTCAGCCTACGAGCAGTACTTC
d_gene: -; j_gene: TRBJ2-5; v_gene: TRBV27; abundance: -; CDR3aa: CASSHTGKETQYF; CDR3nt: TGTGCCAGCAGCCATACAGGGAAAGAGACCCAGTACTTC
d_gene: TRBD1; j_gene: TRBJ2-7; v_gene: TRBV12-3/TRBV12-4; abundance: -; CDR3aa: CASSLKGDRQGQYF; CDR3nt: TGTGCCAGCAGTTTAAAAGGGGACAGGCAAGGGCAGTACTTC
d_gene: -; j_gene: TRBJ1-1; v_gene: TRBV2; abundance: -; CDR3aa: CASSVPAENTEAFF; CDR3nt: TGTGCCAGCAGTGTCCCGGCAGAGAACACTGAAGCTTTCTTT
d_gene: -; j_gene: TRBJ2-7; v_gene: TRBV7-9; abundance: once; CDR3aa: CASSSAPSGTLTYEQYF; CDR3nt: TGTGCCAGCAGCTCCGCGCCCTCCGGGACGCTGACCTACGAGCAGTACTTC
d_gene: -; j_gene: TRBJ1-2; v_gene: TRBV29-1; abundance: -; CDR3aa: CSAPRGPYGYTF; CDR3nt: TGCAGCGCCCCAAGGGGCCCCTATGGCTACACCTTC
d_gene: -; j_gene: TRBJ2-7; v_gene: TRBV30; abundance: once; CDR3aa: CAWSSPGQGSYEQYF; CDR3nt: TGTGCCTGGAGTTCACCGGGACAAGGGTCCTACGAGCAGTACTTC
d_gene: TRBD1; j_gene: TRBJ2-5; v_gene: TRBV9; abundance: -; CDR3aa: CASRQDRKETQYF; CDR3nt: TGTGCCAGCAGACAGGACAGGAAAGAGACCCAGTACTTC
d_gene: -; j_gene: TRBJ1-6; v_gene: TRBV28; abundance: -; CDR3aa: CASSSGAVGNSPLHF; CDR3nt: TGTGCCAGCAGTTCGGGGGCTGTAGGCAATTCACCCCTCCACTTT
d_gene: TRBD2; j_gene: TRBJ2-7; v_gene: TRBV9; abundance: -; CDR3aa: CASSVMVSGGPTYNEQYF; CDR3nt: TGTGCCAGCAGCGTTATGGTTAGCGGGGGGCCTACCTACAATGAGCAGTACTTC
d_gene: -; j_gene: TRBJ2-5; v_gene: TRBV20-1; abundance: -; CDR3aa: CSANHRRETQYF; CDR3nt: TGCAGTGCTAATCACCGTAGGGAGACCCAGTACTTC
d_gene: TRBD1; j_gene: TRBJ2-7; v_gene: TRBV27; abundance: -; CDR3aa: CASSLSPIGQGVAHEQYF; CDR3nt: TGTGCCAGCAGTTTATCTCCCATTGGACAGGGCGTCGCCCACGAGCAGTACTTC
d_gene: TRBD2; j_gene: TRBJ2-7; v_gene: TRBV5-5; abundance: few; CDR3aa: CASSNGLAYEQYF; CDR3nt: TGTGCCAGCAGCAACGGACTAGCCTACGAGCAGTACTTC
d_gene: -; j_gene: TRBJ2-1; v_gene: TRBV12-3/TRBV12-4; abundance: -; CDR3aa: CASSFYSLNELFF; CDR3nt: TGTGCCAGCAGTTTTTATTCGCTCAATGAGCTGTTCTTC